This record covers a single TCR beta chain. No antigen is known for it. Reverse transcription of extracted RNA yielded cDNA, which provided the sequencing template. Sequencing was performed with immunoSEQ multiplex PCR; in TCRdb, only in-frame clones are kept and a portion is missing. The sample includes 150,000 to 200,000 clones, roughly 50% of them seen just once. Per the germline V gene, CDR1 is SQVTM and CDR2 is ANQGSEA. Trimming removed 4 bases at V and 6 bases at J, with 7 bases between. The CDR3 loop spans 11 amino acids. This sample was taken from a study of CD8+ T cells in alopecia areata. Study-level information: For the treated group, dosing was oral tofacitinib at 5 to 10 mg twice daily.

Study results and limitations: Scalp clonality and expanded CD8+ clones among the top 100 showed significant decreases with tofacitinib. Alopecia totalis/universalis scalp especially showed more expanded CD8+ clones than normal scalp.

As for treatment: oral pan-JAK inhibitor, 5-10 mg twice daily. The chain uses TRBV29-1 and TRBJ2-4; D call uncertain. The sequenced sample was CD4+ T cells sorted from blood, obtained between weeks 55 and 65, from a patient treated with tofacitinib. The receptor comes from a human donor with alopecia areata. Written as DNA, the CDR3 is TGCAGCGTTGTTGTAGGAAACATTCAGTACTTC. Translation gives CSVVVGNIQYF. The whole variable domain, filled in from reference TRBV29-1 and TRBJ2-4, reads SAVISQKPSRDICQRGTSLTIQCQVDSQVTMMFWYRQQPGQSLTLIATANQGSEATYESGFVIDKFPISRPNLTFSTLTVSNMSPEDSSIYLCSVVVGNIQYFGAGTRLSVL.